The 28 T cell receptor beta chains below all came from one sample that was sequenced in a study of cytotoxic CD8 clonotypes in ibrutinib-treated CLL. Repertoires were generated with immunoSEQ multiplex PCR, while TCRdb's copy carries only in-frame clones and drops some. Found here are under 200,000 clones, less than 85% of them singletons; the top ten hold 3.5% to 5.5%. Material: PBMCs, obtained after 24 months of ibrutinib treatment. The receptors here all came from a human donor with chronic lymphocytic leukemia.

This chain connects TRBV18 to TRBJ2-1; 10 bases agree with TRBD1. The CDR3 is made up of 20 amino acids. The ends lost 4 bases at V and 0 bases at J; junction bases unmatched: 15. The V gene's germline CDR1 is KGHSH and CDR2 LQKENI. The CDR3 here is CASSRAPGQGNPSSYNEQFF. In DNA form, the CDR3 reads TGTGCCAGCTCACGTGCACCGGGACAGGGGAACCCCAGCTCCTACAATGAGCAGTTCTTC.

CDR3 in DNA: TGCGCCAGCTCCCGACAGGGGAACACTGAAGCTTTCTTT. Translated, it gives CASSRQGNTEAFF. The rearrangement joins TRBV5-1 to TRBJ1-1; TRBD1 matches 7 bases. The J segment lost 1 base and the V segment lost 7 bases, leaving 4 bases of the junction unmatched. The length of the CDR3 is 13 residues. Germline CDR1 reads SGHRS; CDR2 reads YFSETQ.

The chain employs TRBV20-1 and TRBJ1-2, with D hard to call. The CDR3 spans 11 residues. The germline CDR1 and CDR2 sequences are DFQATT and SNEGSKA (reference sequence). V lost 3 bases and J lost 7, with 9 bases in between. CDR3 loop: CSARFLSGYTF. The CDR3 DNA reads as TGCAGTGCTAGGTTCCTGAGTGGCTACACCTTC.

CDR3 coding DNA: TGCGCCAGCAGCCAACTCCGAGGAATATCCTACAATGAGCAGTTCTTC. It yields the protein CASSQLRGISYNEQFF. The chain joins TRBV5-1 to TRBJ2-1; D is undetermined. The CDR3 totals 16 residues. Germline CDR1 SGHRS, CDR2 YFSETQ. The V end was cut by 4 bases, the J end by 1 base, with 15 bases between. Together with reference TRBV5-1 and TRBJ2-1, the CDR3 gives the full variable domain: KAGVTQTPRYLIKTRGQQVTLSCSPISGHRSVSWYQQTPGQGLQFLFEYFSETQRNKGNFPGRFSGRQFSNSRSEMNVSTLELGDSALYLCASSQLRGISYNEQFFGPGTRLTVL.

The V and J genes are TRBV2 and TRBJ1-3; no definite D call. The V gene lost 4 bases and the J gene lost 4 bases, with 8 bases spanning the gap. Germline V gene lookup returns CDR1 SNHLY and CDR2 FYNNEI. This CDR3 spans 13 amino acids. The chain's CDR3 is CASSAPQGNTIYF. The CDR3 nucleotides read TGTGCCAGCAGTGCCCCACAGGGAAACACCATATATTTT.

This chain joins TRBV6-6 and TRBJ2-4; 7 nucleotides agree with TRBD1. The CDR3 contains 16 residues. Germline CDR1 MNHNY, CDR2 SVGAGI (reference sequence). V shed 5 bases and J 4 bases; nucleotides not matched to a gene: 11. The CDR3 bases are TGTGCCAGCAGTCGCGGATTATCGGGACAGAAAAACATTCAGTACTTC. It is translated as CASSRGLSGQKNIQYF.

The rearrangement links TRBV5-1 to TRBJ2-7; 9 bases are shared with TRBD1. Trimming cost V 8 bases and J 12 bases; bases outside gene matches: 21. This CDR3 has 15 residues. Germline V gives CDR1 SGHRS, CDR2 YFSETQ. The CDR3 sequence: CASQLRFRTGDPMYF. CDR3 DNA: TGCGCCAGTCAGCTTAGGTTTAGGACAGGGGACCCTATGTACTTC.

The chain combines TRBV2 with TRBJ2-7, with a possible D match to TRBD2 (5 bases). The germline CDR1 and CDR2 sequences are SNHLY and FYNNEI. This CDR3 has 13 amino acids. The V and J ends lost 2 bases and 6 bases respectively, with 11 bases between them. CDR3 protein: CASSEMRAFEQYF. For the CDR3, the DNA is TGTGCCAGCAGTGAAATGAGGGCGTTCGAGCAGTACTTC.

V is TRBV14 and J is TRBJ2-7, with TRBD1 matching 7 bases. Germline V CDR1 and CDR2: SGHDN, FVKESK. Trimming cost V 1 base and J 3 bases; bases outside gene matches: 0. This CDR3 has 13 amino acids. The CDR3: CASSQAGGYEQYF. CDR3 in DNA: TGTGCCAGCAGCCAAGCAGGGGGCTACGAGCAGTACTTC.

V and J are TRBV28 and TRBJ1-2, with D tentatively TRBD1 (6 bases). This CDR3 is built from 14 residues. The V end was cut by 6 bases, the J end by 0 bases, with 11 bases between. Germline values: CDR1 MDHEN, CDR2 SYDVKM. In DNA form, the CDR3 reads TGTGCCAGCAGGGAGACAGGTTCTAACTATGGCTACACCTTC. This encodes CASRETGSNYGYTF.

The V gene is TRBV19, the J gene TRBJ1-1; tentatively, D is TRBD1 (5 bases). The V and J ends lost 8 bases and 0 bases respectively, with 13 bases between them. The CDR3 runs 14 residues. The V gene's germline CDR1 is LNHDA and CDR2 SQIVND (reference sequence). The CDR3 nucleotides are TGTGCCAGTTCCTCGGGACGGATGAACACTGAAGCTTTCTTT. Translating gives CASSSGRMNTEAFF.

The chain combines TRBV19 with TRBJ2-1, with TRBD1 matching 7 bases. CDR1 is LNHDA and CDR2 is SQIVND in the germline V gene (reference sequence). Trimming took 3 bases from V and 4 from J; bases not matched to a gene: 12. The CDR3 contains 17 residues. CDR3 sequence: CASSIWVYRDSYNEQFF. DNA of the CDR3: TGTGCCAGTAGTATTTGGGTTTATAGGGACAGTTACAATGAGCAGTTCTTC.

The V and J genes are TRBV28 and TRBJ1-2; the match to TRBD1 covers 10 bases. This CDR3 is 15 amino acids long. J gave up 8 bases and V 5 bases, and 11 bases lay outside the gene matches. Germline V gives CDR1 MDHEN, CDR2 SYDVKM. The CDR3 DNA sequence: TGTGCCAGCAGTCAGTTTAGGGACAGGGGCTACGGCTACACCTTC. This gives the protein CASSQFRDRGYGYTF.

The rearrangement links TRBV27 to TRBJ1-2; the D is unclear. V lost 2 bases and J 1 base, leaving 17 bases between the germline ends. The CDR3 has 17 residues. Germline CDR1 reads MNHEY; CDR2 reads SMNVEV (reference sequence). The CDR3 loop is CASSLARRSTFNYGYTF. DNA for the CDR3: TGTGCCAGCAGTTTAGCCAGGCGGTCGACCTTTAACTATGGCTACACCTTC.

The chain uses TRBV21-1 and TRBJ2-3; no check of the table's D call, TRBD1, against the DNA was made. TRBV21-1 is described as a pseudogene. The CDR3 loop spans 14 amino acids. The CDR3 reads CASSKVQGSDTQYF. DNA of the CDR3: TGTGCCAGCAGCAAAGTACAGGGGTCGGATACGCAGTATTTT.

The CDR3 region is CASRPAGQGPYEQYF. In nucleotides, the CDR3 is TGTGCCAGCAGACCTGCTGGACAGGGTCCCTACGAGCAGTACTTC. J is TRBJ2-7 and V is TRBV6-4, with 8 bases that match TRBD1. V trimming: 6 bases; J trimming: 2 bases; junction bases outside the gene matches: 9. This CDR3 has 15 residues. The germline gives CDR1 MRHNA, CDR2 SNTAGT.

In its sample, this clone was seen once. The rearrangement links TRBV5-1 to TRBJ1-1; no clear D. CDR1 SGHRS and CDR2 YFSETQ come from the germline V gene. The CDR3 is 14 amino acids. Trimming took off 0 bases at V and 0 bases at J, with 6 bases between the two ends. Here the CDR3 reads CASSLGVMNTEAFF. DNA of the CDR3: TGCGCCAGCAGCTTGGGGGTCATGAACACTGAAGCTTTCTTT.

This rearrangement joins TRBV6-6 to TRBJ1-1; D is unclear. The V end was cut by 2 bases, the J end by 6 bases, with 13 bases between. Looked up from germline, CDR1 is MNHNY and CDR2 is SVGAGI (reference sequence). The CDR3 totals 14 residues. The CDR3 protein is CASSYRAEGAEAFF. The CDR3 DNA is TGTGCCAGCAGTTACAGGGCAGAAGGCGCTGAAGCTTTCTTT.

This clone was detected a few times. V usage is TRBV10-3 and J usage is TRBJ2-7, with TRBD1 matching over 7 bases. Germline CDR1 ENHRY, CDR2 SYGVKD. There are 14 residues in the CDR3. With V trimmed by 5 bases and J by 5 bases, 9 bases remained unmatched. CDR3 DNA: TGTGCCATCAGTTTAAGAGGGGGCGACGACGAGCAGTACTTC. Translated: CAISLRGGDDEQYF.

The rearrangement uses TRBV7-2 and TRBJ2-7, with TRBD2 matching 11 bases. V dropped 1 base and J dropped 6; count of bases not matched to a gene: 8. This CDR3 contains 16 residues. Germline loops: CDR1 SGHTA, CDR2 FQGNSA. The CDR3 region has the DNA TGTGCCAGCAGCTTAGATAGGCTAGCGGGAGGTTCCGAGCAGTACTTC. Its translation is CASSLDRLAGGSEQYF.

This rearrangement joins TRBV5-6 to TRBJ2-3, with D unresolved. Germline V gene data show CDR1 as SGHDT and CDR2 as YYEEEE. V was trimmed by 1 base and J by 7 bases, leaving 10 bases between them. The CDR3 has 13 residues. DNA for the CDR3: TGTGCCAGCAGCTTGTCGGGTCCCAATACGCAGTATTTT. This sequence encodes CASSLSGPNTQYF.

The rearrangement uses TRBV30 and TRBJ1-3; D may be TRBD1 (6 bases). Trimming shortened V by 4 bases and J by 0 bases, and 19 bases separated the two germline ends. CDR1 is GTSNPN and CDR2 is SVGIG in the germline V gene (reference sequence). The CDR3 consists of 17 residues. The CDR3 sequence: CAWTQRQASYSGNTIYF. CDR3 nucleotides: TGTGCCTGGACCCAGAGACAGGCCTCTTACTCTGGAAACACCATATATTTT.

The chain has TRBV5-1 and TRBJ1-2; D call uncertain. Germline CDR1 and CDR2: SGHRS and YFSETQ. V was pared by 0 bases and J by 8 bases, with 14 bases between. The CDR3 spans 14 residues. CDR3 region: CASSLEAAAKGYTF. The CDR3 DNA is TGCGCCAGCAGCTTGGAGGCAGCCGCGAAGGGCTACACCTTC. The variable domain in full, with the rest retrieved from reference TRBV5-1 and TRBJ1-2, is KAGVTQTPRYLIKTRGQQVTLSCSPISGHRSVSWYQQTPGQGLQFLFEYFSETQRNKGNFPGRFSGRQFSNSRSEMNVSTLELGDSALYLCASSLEAAAKGYTFGSGTRLTVV.

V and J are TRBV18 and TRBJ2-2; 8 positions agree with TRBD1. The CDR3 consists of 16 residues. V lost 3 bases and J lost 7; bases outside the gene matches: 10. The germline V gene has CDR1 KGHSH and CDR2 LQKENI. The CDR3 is CASSPSDRGQRGELFF. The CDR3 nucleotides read TGTGCCAGCTCACCCTCTGACAGGGGTCAACGCGGGGAGCTGTTTTTT.

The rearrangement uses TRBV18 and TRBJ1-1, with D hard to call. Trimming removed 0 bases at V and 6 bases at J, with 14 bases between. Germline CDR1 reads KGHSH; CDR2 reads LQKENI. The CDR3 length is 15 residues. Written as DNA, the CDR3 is TGTGCCAGCTCACCACCCAAGAGATCTGGGGCTGAAGCTTTCTTT. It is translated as CASSPPKRSGAEAFF.

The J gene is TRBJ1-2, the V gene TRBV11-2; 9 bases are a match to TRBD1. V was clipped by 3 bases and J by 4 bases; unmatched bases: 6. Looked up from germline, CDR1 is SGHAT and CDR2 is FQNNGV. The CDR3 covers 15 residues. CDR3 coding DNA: TGTGCCAGCAGCTTCGGGACAGGGCCCTTCTATGGCTACACCTTC. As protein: CASSFGTGPFYGYTF.

The CDR3 nucleotides are TGTGCCTGGAGTGTTTTGGGTGAGCAGTTCTTC. Protein: CAWSVLGEQFF. The chain uses TRBV30 and TRBJ2-1; no clear D gene. Per germline, CDR1 GTSNPN and CDR2 SVGIG (reference sequence). The CDR3 extends over 11 amino acids. Trimming removed 0 bases from V and 9 bases from J, with 6 bases in between.

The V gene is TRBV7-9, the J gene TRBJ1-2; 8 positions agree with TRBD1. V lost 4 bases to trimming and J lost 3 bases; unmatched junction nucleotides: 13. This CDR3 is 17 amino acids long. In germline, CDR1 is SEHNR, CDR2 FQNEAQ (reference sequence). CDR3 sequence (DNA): TGTGCCAGCAGCTCAGACAGGGGCCTAAGGGGGGACTATGGCTACACCTTC. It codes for CASSSDRGLRGDYGYTF.